These 4 T cell receptor beta chains were all obtained from the same sample, sequenced in a study of cytomegalovirus exposure and HLA in healthy donors. The PCR employed 60 Vbeta primers together with 13 Jbeta primers. This table comes from immunoSEQ multiplex PCR, and its TCRdb copy is limited to in-frame clones, with some not included. The table lists tens of thousands of clones, around four fifths of them singletons. The specimen was PBMCs. Receptor source: a male donor in good health and CMV-seronegative.

The V and J genes are TRBV28 and TRBJ2-7, with 8 bases matching TRBD2. With 8 bases clipped from V and 2 bases from J, the junction kept 5 bases outside the gene matches. Germline assignment: CDR1 MDHEN and CDR2 SYDVKM. The CDR3 loop spans 13 amino acids. CDR3: CASAGGGPYEQYF. DNA for the CDR3: TGTGCCAGCGCCGGGGGGGGACCCTACGAGCAGTACTTC.

In its sample, this clone was seen once. This chain links TRBV27 with TRBJ1-1; no clear D gene. Germline CDR1 and CDR2: MNHEY and SMNVEV (reference sequence). The V and J ends lost 4 bases and 5 bases respectively, with 8 bases between them. The length of the CDR3 is 12 residues. In DNA, the CDR3 is TGTGCCAGCAGTTCCACCGGGACTGAAGCTTTCTTT. This gives the protein CASSSTGTEAFF.

The chain couples TRBV5-1 to TRBJ1-1; no firm D call. Germline V gene sequence: CDR1 SGHRS, CDR2 YFSETQ. CDR3 size: 13 residues. With 7 bases removed from V and 3 bases from J, the gap between germline ends came to 13 bases. CDR3 residues: CASSLKGDTEAFF. The CDR3 DNA reads as TGCGCCAGCTCCCTAAAAGGAGACACTGAAGCTTTCTTT.

The genes are TRBV4-1 and TRBJ2-2, with D possibly matching TRBD2 (5 bases). V was shortened by 5 bases and J by 0 bases, with 13 bases between the two germline ends. The CDR3 covers 16 residues. CDR1 MGHRA and CDR2 YSYEKL come from the germline V gene. This chain's CDR3 is CASSSRAATNTGELFF. In DNA form, the CDR3 reads TGCGCCAGCAGCTCGAGGGCAGCGACGAACACCGGGGAGCTGTTTTTT.